A selection of T cell receptor beta chains follows, all from one sample in a study of blood T cell repertoires in COVID-19. Sequenced by immunoSEQ multiplex PCR; TCRdb stores in-frame clones only, minus some. The table records 400,000 to 500,000 clones, about nine tenths of them present only once. Sequencing was performed on peripheral blood. These receptors were obtained from a woman aged 25-40 years with active or convalescent COVID-19. CDR3s leave out the opening cysteine and the closing phenylalanine or tryptophan. The order of the fields is CDR3 length, V gene, CDR3 protein.

14 TRBV15 ATSSYGTLSGNTIY
10 TRBV9 ASKGTGSGYT
10 TRBV6-5 AQPRGGYGYT
12 TRBV2 ASSDQGRSYEQY
13 TRBV5-5 ASSLDRDRQETQY
15 TRBV4-1 ASRAPQSGTAYNEQF
15 TRBV3-1/TRBV3-2 ASSSRRTGGLGTEAF
13 TRBV6-5 ASSYTDGGDSPLH
13 TRBV6-5 ASSFGTGGPYEQY
14 TRBV7-2 ASSPASGTSTDTQY
14 TRBV7-9 ASSPLTGSGANVLT
9 TRBV19 ASSIVGGYT
11 TRBV4-1 ASSRGLDYEQY
13 TRBV25-1 ASSVGTSSYNEQF
13 TRBV4-1 ASTLGQGATNEQF
13 TRBV18 ASSPTGQGDSPLH
11 TRBV10-3 AISESFQDRLF
15 TRBV3-1/TRBV3-2 ASSQRLLAGAGGELF
11 TRBV2 ASRRDANQPQH
11 TRBV27 ASRTFGNTEAF
14 TRBV25-1 ASSAAGSSYNSPLH
11 TRBV18 ASSPPGGTEAF
14 TRBV1 TSSQGTSGRSYEQY
14 TRBV29-1 SVVLAGDQGPNTQY
17 TRBV11-2 ASSLSVSGGAAGTDTQY
11 TRBV29-1 SVDYASGYGYT
9 TRBV6-2/TRBV6-3 ASSPPGELF
12 TRBV2 ASSEFLAEETQY
14 TRBV6-2/TRBV6-3 ASSPPVPRKDYEQY
13 TRBV11-2 ASSLVSVRSTEAF
12 TRBV6-7 ARGPGHPNTEAF
13 TRBV18 ASSPPSGIYNEQF
13 TRBV11-1 ASSPGGLAKETQY
12 TRBV2 ASRTGYSGNTIY
12 TRBV27 ASSFRPLNQPQH
9 TRBV20-1 SARIMREAF
15 TRBV10-3 ASSSGQGVANTGELF
13 TRBV18 ASSPTSGGHNEQF
13 TRBV3-1/TRBV3-2 ASRYAGSFYNEQF
11 TRBV4-1 ASSPGGPYEQY
13 TRBV10-3 AITVDKSSGNTIY
12 TRBV5-1 ASGFGSAEETQY
14 TRBV18 ASSPTGGSVPDTQY
11 TRBV6-5 ASRRQGGYGYT
14 TRBV6-1 ASSGWGAHPRETQY
14 TRBV6-2/TRBV6-3 ASSYGRGLADYEQY
13 TRBV19 ASGGQNDGKSTQY